Below are 18 T cell receptor beta chains sequenced from a single sample in a study of T-cell reconstitution after alpha-beta-depleted transplantation in children. The TCRbeta library incorporated unique molecular identifiers. TCRdb reanalysed the PCR reads using MiXCR and keeps one entry per CDR3 protein. The sample consists of 250,000 to 400,000 distinct CDR3 sequences, around 25% of them appearing once. The starting material was PBMCs, mostly from graft donor cells, obtained 180 days after TCRalphabeta/CD19-depleted stem cell transplant. The source of these receptors is a male patient younger than 18 who had a stem cell transplant for acute lymphoblastic leukemia, so the T cells may come from the graft donor.

The V gene is TRBV6-1, the J gene TRBJ1-1, with D uncertain. With 6 bases removed from V and 7 bases from J, the gap between germline ends came to 15 bases. Looked up from germline, CDR1 is MNHNS and CDR2 is SASEGT. The CDR3 consists of 13 residues. The CDR3 DNA reads TGTGCCAGCAGAGACGGCCCTGCACTTGAAGCTTTCTTT. It translates to CASRDGPALEAFF.

V usage is TRBV20-1 and J usage is TRBJ2-7; D is uncertain. Trimming shortened V by 3 bases and J by 6 bases, and 12 bases separated the two germline ends. Germline lookup yields CDR1 DFQATT and CDR2 SNEGSKA (reference sequence). The CDR3 loop spans 12 amino acids. The CDR3, as DNA: TGCAGTGCTAGTGCTGGGTTCGGCGAGCAGTACTTC. This codes for CSASAGFGEQYF.

This clonotype has a handful of counts. The chain is built from TRBV6-5 and TRBJ2-2; D remains ambiguous. The germline V gene encodes CDR1 MNHEY and CDR2 SVGAGI. CDR3 length: 14 amino acids. The V end lost 4 bases, the J end lost 7 bases, and 13 bases lay between the germline ends. CDR3 bases: TGTGCCAGCAGTTTCTTAGTAACTGGCGGGGAGCTGTTTTTT. This gives the protein CASSFLVTGGELFF.

The chain carries TRBV7-6 and TRBJ2-3, with unresolved D. There are 17 residues in the CDR3. Per the germline V gene, CDR1 is SGHVS and CDR2 is FNYEAQ. The V end lost 2 bases, the J end lost 0 bases, and 15 bases lay between the germline ends. The CDR3 sequence: CASSLLRGSSSTDTQYF. In DNA, the CDR3 is TGTGCCAGCAGCTTATTGAGAGGATCCTCTAGCACAGATACGCAGTATTTT.

In its sample, this clonotype was seen a few times. CDR3 sequence (DNA): TGTGCCAGCAGCTTATTTCTAGCGGGATACAATGAGCAGTTCTTC. This encodes CASSLFLAGYNEQFF. The chain couples TRBV7-2 to TRBJ2-1; 9 bases agree with TRBD2. CDR1 is SGHTA and CDR2 is FQGNSA in the germline V gene. The CDR3 is 15 residues long. The J segment lost 4 bases and the V segment lost 2 bases, leaving 3 bases of the junction unmatched.

The chain has TRBV19 and TRBJ2-3; D possibly corresponds to TRBD2 (5 bases). The CDR3 is made up of 12 amino acids. Trimming cost V 8 bases and J 8 bases, with 14 bases left between them. CDR1 is LNHDA and CDR2 is SQIVND in the germline V gene (reference sequence). CDR3 DNA: TGTGCCAGTGTGAGCGGTTGGGGTACGCAGTATTTT. It codes for CASVSGWGTQYF.

CDR3 amino acids: CASSRDPSSTDTQYF. The CDR3 nucleotides are TGTGCCAGCAGTCGGGATCCCTCTAGCACAGATACGCAGTATTTT. The chain uses TRBV12-3 or TRBV12-4 and TRBJ2-3; D possibly corresponds to TRBD2 (5 bases). V gave up 5 bases and J gave up 0 bases, with 12 bases separating them. The length of the CDR3 is 15 residues.

The chain joins TRBV12-3 or TRBV12-4 to TRBJ1-1; 9 nucleotides align to TRBD1. V gave up 6 bases and J gave up 5 bases; unmatched junction bases: 7. This CDR3 is 14 amino acids long. The CDR3 here is CASSQGQGMTEAFF. CDR3 sequence (DNA): TGTGCCAGCAGCCAGGGACAGGGAATGACTGAAGCTTTCTTT.

V usage is TRBV6-5 and J usage is TRBJ2-1, with 10 bases aligning to TRBD1. V was clipped by 4 bases and J by 4 bases; unmatched bases: 4. Germline assignment: CDR1 MNHEY and CDR2 SVGAGI. This CDR3 is 15 amino acids long. CDR3 loop: CASSWDRGAYNEQFF. The CDR3, as DNA: TGTGCCAGCAGTTGGGACAGGGGCGCATACAATGAGCAGTTCTTC.

This chain uses TRBV7-9 with TRBJ2-7, with a possible D match to TRBD2 (6 bases). The germline V gene encodes CDR1 SEHNR and CDR2 FQNEAQ (reference sequence). The CDR3 totals 17 residues. Trimming stripped 2 bases from V and 5 bases from J, with 22 bases between. The CDR3 region is CASSLIGGRAEGHEQYF. CDR3 DNA sequence: TGTGCCAGCAGCTTAATAGGAGGCAGGGCGGAGGGGCACGAGCAGTACTTC.

In this sample, this clonotype turned up once. This chain links TRBV7-9 with TRBJ2-6, with D perhaps matching TRBD2 (6 bases). The ends were cut back, 8 bases at V and 1 base at J, with 9 bases in the middle. CDR3 length: 14 residues. Germline V gives CDR1 SEHNR, CDR2 FQNEAQ (reference sequence). In DNA form, the CDR3 reads TGTGCCAGCCCGGGGGTTTCTGGGGCCAACGTCCTGACTTTC. This sequence encodes CASPGVSGANVLTF.

This clonotype was counted a few times. The CDR3 spells CASSLGGSRILRNQPQHF. In DNA, the CDR3 is TGTGCCAGCAGTCTAGGGGGCTCCCGGATTCTTAGGAATCAGCCCCAGCATTTT. The chain is built from TRBV6-2 or TRBV6-3 and TRBJ1-5, with 7 bases that match TRBD1. CDR3 length: 18 amino acids. Trimming at V came to 5 bases and at J to 4 bases, leaving 17 bases not matched to a gene. Germline lookup yields CDR1 MNHEY and CDR2 SVGEGT.

The rearrangement links TRBV11-2 to TRBJ2-5; D is possibly TRBD1 (5 bases). The CDR3 totals 15 residues. Germline V gene sequence: CDR1 SGHAT, CDR2 FQNNGV. V was pared by 2 bases and J by 2 bases, with 12 bases between. The chain's CDR3 is CASSLNWAGQETQYF. The DNA of the CDR3 is TGTGCCAGCAGCTTAAACTGGGCAGGGCAAGAGACCCAGTACTTC.

This clonotype occurred a few times. The rearrangement uses TRBV5-5 and TRBJ1-2, with D possibly TRBD1 on 6 matching bases. The V end lost 8 bases, the J end lost 4 bases, and 12 bases lay between the germline ends. This CDR3 contains 12 residues. Germline V CDR1 and CDR2: SGHKS, YYEKEE (reference sequence). The CDR3 reads CASSGQSYGYTF. CDR3 DNA sequence: TGTGCCAGTTCTGGACAGTCCTATGGCTACACCTTC.

In its sample, this clonotype was seen many times. The chain uses TRBV20-1 and TRBJ2-4; D gene ambiguous. Trimming left V 5 bases short and J 0 bases short, with 5 bases between. Germline V gives CDR1 DFQATT, CDR2 SNEGSKA (reference sequence). The CDR3 length is 12 residues. CDR3 bases: TGCAGTGCTGGAATAGCCAAAAACATTCAGTACTTC. Translated, it gives CSAGIAKNIQYF.

The rearrangement links TRBV12-3 or TRBV12-4 to TRBJ2-7; 12 bases fit TRBD2. The CDR3 is made up of 16 amino acids. Losses at the gene ends were 3 bases for V and 2 bases for J; bases not matched to a gene: 5. The CDR3 loop reads CASSFATSGRTYEQYF. As DNA, the CDR3 is TGTGCCAGCAGTTTTGCAACTAGCGGGAGGACCTACGAGCAGTACTTC.

Turning to this clonotype: Since a much larger clone is just one base distant, this may be a read error. The conserved phenylalanine or tryptophan normally closing the CDR3 is absent here, so this likely arose from a read error. This chain uses TRBV29-1 with TRBJ2-2, with D perhaps TRBD1 or TRBD2 (5 bases each). The CDR3 is 15 amino acids. Germline loops: CDR1 SQVTM, CDR2 ANQGSEA. Between the trimmed V and J ends, which lost 4 bases and 1 base, there was a span of 13 bases. The CDR3 DNA is TGCAGCGTTGTAAGGGGAGACGGGAACACCGGGGAGCTGTTTATT. This translates into CSVVRGDGNTGELFI.

This clonotype was counted a few times. The CDR3 region is CASSYPDSPPGAQYF. For the CDR3, the DNA is TGTGCCAGCAGTTACCCGGACAGCCCCCCGGGGGCCCAGTACTTC. This chain joins TRBV6-5 and TRBJ2-5; D may correspond to TRBD1 or TRBD2 (6 bases each). Germline V gene lookup returns CDR1 MNHEY and CDR2 SVGAGI. The CDR3 sequence is 15 residues long. The V end lost 2 bases, the J end lost 9 bases, and 19 bases lay between the germline ends.